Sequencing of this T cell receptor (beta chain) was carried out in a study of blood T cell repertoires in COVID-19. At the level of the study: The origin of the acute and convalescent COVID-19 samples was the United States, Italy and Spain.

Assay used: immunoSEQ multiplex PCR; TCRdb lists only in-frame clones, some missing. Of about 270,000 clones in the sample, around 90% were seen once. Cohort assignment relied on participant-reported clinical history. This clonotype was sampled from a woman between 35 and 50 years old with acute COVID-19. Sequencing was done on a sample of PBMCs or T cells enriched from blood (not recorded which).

CDR3 sequence: CASSERRGYNSPLHF. DNA of the CDR3: TGTGCCAGCAGCGAACGTCGGGGCTATAATTCACCCCTCCACTTT. The V call is TRBV11-2, the J call TRBJ1-6; unclear D gene. From germline, CDR1 is SGHAT and CDR2 FQNNGV. Trimming cost V 5 bases and J 3 bases, with 11 bases left between them. The CDR3 loop spans 15 amino acids.